A selection of T cell receptor beta chains follows, all from one sample in a study of breast tumors, draining lymph nodes, adjacent tissues. MiXCR, applied by TCRdb to the multiplex PCR reads, yields one record per CDR3 protein. Here the sample spans approximately 300,000 distinct CDR3 sequences, roughly 30% being singletons. Sequenced: axillary lymph node tissue. These receptors were taken from a female donor with breast cancer. Some clones in this sample may be carry-over from other donors' samples. Each CDR3 is given with its conserved first and last residue. A D gene is named only where the DNA matches it firmly. Size tells how often a clone was seen (once, few, many) or the class of an expanded clone, and some rows leave it out.

clone_size	v_call	j_call	d_call	cdr3_aa	cdr3_nt
.	TRBV3-1	TRBJ2-1	.	CASSYRGNEQFF	TGTGCCAGCAGCTATAGGGGAAATGAGCAGTTCTTC
many	TRBV15	TRBJ2-3	TRBD2	CATSARLAGADTQYF	TGTGCCACCAGCGCCCGACTAGCCGGGGCAGATACGCAGTATTTT
many	TRBV20-1	TRBJ1-2	.	CSARDQDRPSYPHGYTF	TGCAGTGCTAGAGATCAGGACCGACCGAGCTACCCTCATGGCTACACCTTC
many	TRBV10-3	TRBJ2-1	TRBD1	CAIRDRGGNEQFF	TGTGCCATCAGGGACAGGGGCGGGAATGAGCAGTTCTTC
many	TRBV7-2	TRBJ2-7	TRBD1	CASSLGGTGYEQYF	TGTGCCAGCAGCTTAGGCGGGACAGGCTACGAGCAGTACTTC
few	TRBV27	TRBJ2-7	.	CASSFEGAYEQYF	TGTGCCAGCAGTTTCGAGGGAGCCTACGAGCAGTACTTC
.	TRBV5-1	TRBJ1-4	.	CASSPTDRPANEKLSF	TGCGCCAGCAGCCCTACCGACAGACCAGCTAATGAAAAACTGTCTTTT
many	TRBV7-9	TRBJ2-1	.	CASRPSVGEQFF	TGTGCCAGCAGGCCTAGCGTGGGGGAGCAGTTCTTC
.	TRBV2	TRBJ2-1	.	CASSVMDEQFF	TGTGCCAGCAGTGTTATGGATGAGCAGTTCTTC
many	TRBV19	TRBJ2-2	TRBD2	CASSRREGGDTGELFF	TGTGCCAGTAGTAGACGGGAGGGGGGGGACACCGGGGAGCTGTTTTTT
few	TRBV14	TRBJ1-2	.	CASSHLETATSGTYGYTF	TGTGCCAGCAGCCACCTCGAAACAGCCACCTCCGGGACCTATGGCTACACCTTC
many	TRBV11-2	TRBJ2-5	.	CASSLDLTGTETQYF	TGTGCCAGCAGCTTAGATCTGACCGGGACGGAGACCCAGTACTTC
once	TRBV28	TRBJ2-5	.	CASSFSLLGLVQHF	TGTGCCAGCAGTTTTTCATTGTTGGGGCTAGTTCAGCACTTC
few	TRBV7-2	TRBJ2-2	TRBD1	CASSLSGQGPGELLF	TGTGCCAGCAGCTTATCGGGACAGGGGCCCGGGGAGCTGCTTTTT
.	TRBV6-5	TRBJ1-4	TRBD1	CASAKTGGLDEKLFF	TGTGCCAGCGCCAAAACAGGGGGCCTCGATGAAAAACTGTTTTTT
many	TRBV20-1	TRBJ2-1	TRBD2	CSARRLAGGDEQFF	TGCAGTGCTAGACGGCTAGCGGGAGGGGATGAGCAGTTCTTC
many	TRBV6-6	TRBJ2-7	.	CASSYLQGVRNF	TGTGCCAGCAGTTACTTACAAGGTGTTAGGAACTTC
many	TRBV19	TRBJ1-2	.	CASTSDLDYGYTF	TGTGCCAGTACCTCTGACTTAGACTATGGCTACACCTTC
.	TRBV25-1	TRBJ1-3	.	CASSDQQQKSPGNTIYF	TGTGCCAGCAGTGATCAACAGCAGAAGAGCCCTGGAAACACCATATATTTT
few	TRBV12-5	TRBJ2-7	.	CASGCRATKGLEQYF	TGTGCTAGTGGTTGCCGGGCTACCAAAGGGCTCGAGCAGTACTTC
many	TRBV4-1	TRBJ1-5	.	CASSQDSESRQPQHF	TGCGCCAGCAGCCAAGATTCCGAATCCAGACAGCCCCAGCATTTT
.	TRBV6-1	TRBJ1-3	TRBD1	CASSQRDRYTGNTIYF	TGTGCCAGCAGTCAAAGGGACAGATATACTGGAAACACCATATATTTT
many	TRBV20-1	TRBJ2-3	TRBD2	CSATGTSEDTQYF	TGCAGTGCTACGGGGACTAGCGAAGATACGCAGTATTTT
many	TRBV25-1	TRBJ2-7	.	CASSKTRGYEQYF	TGTGCCAGCAGTAAAACCAGGGGCTACGAGCAGTACTTC
.	TRBV5-4	TRBJ2-5	TRBD2	CASSLPGLAGEGRETQYF	TGTGCCAGCAGCTTACCGGGACTAGCGGGAGAGGGGCGGGAGACCCAGTACTTC
many	TRBV5-1	TRBJ1-5	.	CASSTGGVGESNQPQHF	TGCGCCAGCAGCACTGGAGGGGTTGGGGAGAGCAATCAGCCCCAGCATTTT
many	TRBV2	TRBJ2-7	TRBD2	CASSDEGLSEQYF	TGTGCCAGCAGTGATGAGGGACTAAGCGAGCAGTACTTC
few	TRBV29-1	TRBJ2-7	TRBD2	CATRLAGTYEQYF	TGTGCCACCCGACTAGCGGGGACCTACGAGCAGTACTTC
few	TRBV28	TRBJ2-2	.	CASRLDSSTGELFF	TGTGCCAGCAGGTTGGACTCTTCAACCGGGGAGCTGTTTTTT
many	TRBV5-1	TRBJ2-1	.	CASSFYYNEQFF	TGCGCCAGCAGCTTCTACTACAATGAGCAGTTCTTC